One sample yielded the 30 T cell receptor beta chains listed below, sequenced in a study of Ad26.COV2.S vaccination and SARS-CoV-2 variants. Only in-frame clones appear in the TCRdb table, and some are missing; sequencing was by immunoSEQ multiplex PCR. The data contain under 600,000 clones, 70% to 90% of them singletons. Noted treatment: around 19 received Ad26.COV2.S at low or high dose, single or two shots; 5 received placebo; per-sample allocation not given. Collection of samples fell on day 63 after the first vaccine or placebo injection. Sample: peripheral blood, taken in a trial of Ad26.COV2.S vaccine versus placebo. These receptor sequences come from a person between 18 and 65 years old who received the Ad26.COV2.S COVID-19 vaccine or a placebo.

This clone was recorded a few times. This chain uses TRBV6-6 with TRBJ1-1; 9 nucleotides line up with TRBD1. V lost 5 bases to trimming and J lost 8 bases; unmatched junction nucleotides: 3. This CDR3 has 12 amino acids. The germline gives CDR1 MNHNY, CDR2 SVGAGI (reference sequence). CDR3: CASSPGTGEAFF. As DNA, the CDR3 is TGTGCCAGCAGTCCCGGGACAGGGGAAGCTTTCTTT.

This clone was seen a few times. CDR3 sequence reads: CASSFGGSNTGELFF. Written as DNA, the CDR3 is TGCGCCAGCAGCTTTGGGGGGAGCAACACCGGGGAGCTGTTTTTT. The rearrangement joins TRBV5-1 to TRBJ2-2; D might be TRBD2 (6 bases). Germline V lookup: CDR1 SGHRS, CDR2 YFSETQ. The V and J ends lost 2 bases and 2 bases respectively, with 10 bases between them. This CDR3 spans 15 amino acids.

The gene calls are TRBV4-2 and TRBJ1-5; 9 bases align to TRBD1. The CDR3 consists of 16 residues. The trim removed 2 bases at V and 6 bases at J, leaving 8 bases unmatched. Germline-derived CDR1 and CDR2 are LGHNA and YNFKEQ. The CDR3 region has the DNA TGTGCCAGCAGCCAAAACGACAGGGGGGCAGGTCAGCCCCAGCATTTT. Protein: CASSQNDRGAGQPQHF.

This clone was recorded only once. The V gene is TRBV30, the J gene TRBJ2-1, with 7 nucleotides matching TRBD1. Trimming at V came to 0 bases and at J to 7 bases, leaving 9 bases not matched to a gene. The CDR3 extends over 15 amino acids. Germline V gene sequence: CDR1 GTSNPN, CDR2 SVGIG (reference sequence). CDR3 in DNA: TGTGCCTGGAGTGTACTGAGGGACAGCCTTAATGAGCAGTTCTTC. Translating gives CAWSVLRDSLNEQFF. Supplemented by reference TRBV30 and TRBJ2-1, the full variable domain reads SQTIHQWPATLVQPVGSPLSLECTVEGTSNPNLYWYRQAAGRGLQLLFYSVGIGQISSEVPQNLSASRPQDRQFILSSKKLLLSDSGFYLCAWSVLRDSLNEQFFGPGTRLTVL.

CDR3 in DNA: TGTGCCAGCAGTTTGGGGAGGGAAGCACCCCTCCACTTT. Its translation is CASSLGREAPLHF. The chain carries TRBV27 and TRBJ1-6; D is unclear. CDR1 and CDR2 (germline): MNHEY, SMNVEV (reference sequence). The CDR3 loop spans 13 amino acids. Trimming stripped 3 bases from V and 11 bases from J, with 11 bases between.

This sequence joins TRBV6-2 or TRBV6-3 and TRBJ1-5; D uncertain. This CDR3 is built from 14 residues. Looked up from germline, CDR1 is MNHEY and CDR2 is SVGEGT. The V and J ends lost 6 bases and 6 bases respectively, with 15 bases between them. CDR3: CASSGSTISQPQHF. Written as DNA, the CDR3 is TGTGCCAGCAGCGGGTCTACCATTAGTCAGCCCCAGCATTTT.

On this clone: The sample contains more than one DNA sequence encoding this CDR3. J is TRBJ2-7 and V is TRBV10-3, with TRBD1 as a possible D gene (6 bases). In germline, CDR1 is ENHRY, CDR2 SYGVKD. V shed 10 bases and J shed 5 bases, with 18 bases lying between them. The CDR3 runs to 13 residues. DNA for the CDR3: TGTGCCACGATGCAGGGGAATAGCGACGAGCAGTACTTC. This codes for CATMQGNSDEQYF.

The V and J genes are TRBV28 and TRBJ2-5; 8 bases agree with TRBD2. CDR3 size: 12 residues. Unmatched junction bases numbered 1, after V lost 5 bases and J lost 5 bases. Germline CDR1 MDHEN, CDR2 SYDVKM. CDR3 DNA sequence: TGTGCCAGCAGTCCGGGGGGGGAGACCCAGTACTTC. Translating it yields CASSPGGETQYF.

J is TRBJ2-7 and V is TRBV7-9, with 7 bases matching TRBD1. Germline CDR1 reads SEHNR; CDR2 reads FQNEAQ (reference sequence). There are 15 residues in the CDR3. With 1 base clipped from V and 4 bases from J, the junction kept 7 bases outside the gene matches. DNA for the CDR3: TGTGCCAGCAGCTTAGAGGGGACAGCAAATTACGAGCAGTACTTC. Translation: CASSLEGTANYEQYF.

The chain uses TRBV5-1 and TRBJ2-1, with a tentative D call TRBD1 (6 bases). The CDR3 covers 14 residues. V gave up 3 bases and J gave up 4 bases, with 11 bases separating them. The V gene's germline CDR1 is SGHRS and CDR2 YFSETQ. The CDR3 DNA reads TGCGCCAGCAGCTCGAGGACAGCTTACAATGAGCAGTTCTTC. Amino acids: CASSSRTAYNEQFF.

V usage is TRBV27 and J usage is TRBJ1-1; 7 nucleotides line up with TRBD1. The CDR3 sequence is 13 residues long. Losses at the gene ends were 5 bases for V and 5 bases for J; bases not matched to a gene: 5. The germline V gene encodes CDR1 MNHEY and CDR2 SMNVEV (reference sequence). The CDR3 DNA follows: TGTGCCAGCAGTACGGCAGGGGGAACTGAAGCTTTCTTT. Residues: CASSTAGGTEAFF.

This rearrangement joins TRBV19 to TRBJ2-5; TRBD1 might be the D (5 bases). Germline CDR1 is LNHDA and CDR2 is SQIVND (reference sequence). The CDR3 has 13 residues. Deletions cut 6 bases from V and 5 bases from J, with 13 bases between. The CDR3 nucleotides read TGTGCCAGTAGAGGGGCTAGTTTGGAGACCCAGTACTTC. This translates into CASRGASLETQYF.

The chain uses TRBV2 and TRBJ2-7; 10 nucleotides agree with TRBD2. This CDR3 is 15 amino acids long. Germline CDR1 is SNHLY and CDR2 is FYNNEI. Unmatched junction bases numbered 8, after V lost 4 bases and J lost 5 bases. The CDR3 bases are TGTGCCAGCAGTGTCCCGGGACTAGCGACCCACGAGCAGTACTTC. Translated, it gives CASSVPGLATHEQYF.

This chain joins TRBV7-8 and TRBJ1-2; weak D call: TRBD1 (5 bases). This CDR3 spans 17 amino acids. V was clipped by 4 bases and J by 2 bases, with 20 bases between them. Germline values: CDR1 SGHVS, CDR2 FQNEAQ. In nucleotides, the CDR3 is TGTGCCAGCAGCTCGGAACAGGACCGTAACAGAAACTATGGCTACACCTTC. Translation: CASSSEQDRNRNYGYTF.

This clone was observed a single time. This chain joins TRBV6-2 or TRBV6-3 and TRBJ1-1; 7 nucleotides match TRBD1. From germline, CDR1 is MNHEY and CDR2 SVGEGT. The CDR3 is made up of 12 amino acids. V lost 2 bases, J lost 6 bases, and 0 bases stayed unmatched. CDR3 sequence: CASSYRGPEAFF. The CDR3 bases are TGTGCCAGCAGTTACAGGGGGCCTGAAGCTTTCTTT.

V gene TRBV18 combines with J gene TRBJ1-1, with D maybe TRBD1 (5 bases). Between the trimmed V and J ends, which lost 2 bases and 3 bases, there was a span of 10 bases. In germline, CDR1 is KGHSH, CDR2 LQKENI. The CDR3 has 14 amino acids. CDR3 nucleotide sequence: TGTGCCAGCTCACCAGGGGCAGGGCACACTGAAGCTTTCTTT. This codes for CASSPGAGHTEAFF.

This clone was seen a single time. The chain has TRBV4-3 and TRBJ2-2; D possibly matches TRBD1 or TRBD2 (5 bases each). V gave up 2 bases and J gave up 3 bases, with 13 bases separating them. Germline CDR1 and CDR2: LGHNA and YSLEER. The CDR3 consists of 16 residues. This chain's CDR3 is CASSQRYGAYTGELFF. The CDR3 nucleotides read TGCGCCAGCAGCCAACGATACGGGGCCTACACCGGGGAGCTGTTTTTT.

This clone appeared a few times. This chain joins TRBV7-3 and TRBJ1-5; 9 bases line up with TRBD1. V lost 11 bases and J lost 7; bases outside the gene matches: 9. The CDR3 is 13 amino acids. Germline V gene lookup returns CDR1 SGHTA and CDR2 FQGTGA. The CDR3: CAQQQGAGQPQHF. CDR3 DNA: TGTGCCCAGCAACAGGGGGCGGGACAGCCCCAGCATTTT.

V usage is TRBV11-2 and J usage is TRBJ1-5; the D is unclear. V was pared by 1 base and J by 12 bases, with 13 bases between. The CDR3 is 13 residues long. The germline CDR1 and CDR2 sequences are SGHAT and FQNNGV. The CDR3 DNA follows: TGTGCCAGCAGCTTAGGGGCGAACAGAAACCAGCATTTT. Amino acids: CASSLGANRNQHF. Full variable domain (remainder filled in from reference TRBV11-2 and TRBJ1-5): EAGVAQSPRYKIIEKRQSVAFWCNPISGHATLYWYQQILGQGPKLLIQFQNNGVVDDSQLPKDRFSAERLKGVDSTLKIQPAKLEDSAVYLCASSLGANRNQHFGDGTRLSIL.

V and J are TRBV3-1 (or the pseudogene TRBV3-2) and TRBJ2-1; D gene unclear. V was shortened by 1 base and J by 2 bases, with 12 bases between the two germline ends. This CDR3 region has 16 residues. Germline V CDR1 and CDR2: LGHDT, YNNKEL (reference sequence). As DNA, the CDR3 is TGTGCCAGCAGCCAAGTTTTCCCGGTGGCCTACAATGAGCAGTTCTTC. Amino acids: CASSQVFPVAYNEQFF.

V is TRBV7-2 and J is TRBJ1-2; the D gene is possibly TRBD1 (5 bases). Per the germline V gene, CDR1 is SGHTA and CDR2 is FQGNSA. The CDR3 has 13 residues. Trimming took 1 base from V and 4 from J, leaving 7 bases between them. CDR3 DNA: TGTGCCAGCAGCTTAGAAGGGGTCTATGGCTACACCTTC. Translated: CASSLEGVYGYTF.

The chain links TRBV7-6 to TRBJ2-5; D gene unclear. CDR3 size: 15 residues. Per the germline V gene, CDR1 is SGHVS and CDR2 is FNYEAQ. With 5 bases removed from V and 4 bases from J, the gap between germline ends came to 17 bases. The CDR3 loop reads CASSPLGPGGETQYF. CDR3 sequence (DNA): TGTGCCAGCAGCCCTCTCGGACCCGGCGGAGAGACCCAGTACTTC.

The J gene is TRBJ2-1, the V gene TRBV7-9; 7 bases agree with TRBD2. The CDR3 has 15 residues. Germline V CDR1 and CDR2: SEHNR, FQNEAQ (reference sequence). The V gene end was trimmed by 1 base and the J gene end by 4 bases; junction bases not matched to a gene: 4. Here the CDR3 reads CASSLGGGVYNEQFF. As DNA, the CDR3 is TGTGCCAGCAGCTTAGGCGGGGGAGTTTACAATGAGCAGTTCTTC.

This clone was seen just once. The chain combines TRBV7-3 with TRBJ2-5; D unresolved. Germline-derived CDR1 and CDR2 are SGHTA and FQGTGA. Trimming cost V 5 bases and J 3 bases, with 10 bases left between them. The CDR3 spans 13 residues. The CDR3, as DNA: TGTGCCAGCAGCCGAGGTGCCGAAGAGACCCAGTACTTC. The encoded protein is CASSRGAEETQYF.

This chain uses TRBV9 with TRBJ2-3; tentatively, D is TRBD2 (5 bases). The CDR3 is made up of 13 amino acids. Trimming took 3 bases from V and 4 from J, leaving 9 bases between them. Germline V lookup: CDR1 SGDLS, CDR2 YYNGEE. CDR3 region: CASSELDADTQYF. CDR3 in DNA: TGTGCCAGCAGCGAACTAGACGCAGATACGCAGTATTTT.

The chain joins TRBV25-1 to TRBJ2-1; maybe TRBD2 (6 bases). There are 16 residues in the CDR3. Germline V lookup: CDR1 MGHDK, CDR2 SYGVNS. Trimming removed 2 bases at V and 4 bases at J, with 15 bases between. The CDR3 region has the DNA TGTGCCAGCAGTGAAAATGGAGCGGGCCATTACAATGAGCAGTTCTTC. Translated, it gives CASSENGAGHYNEQFF.

This clone was detected only once. J is TRBJ2-7 and V is TRBV9; D gene unclear. CDR1 SGDLS and CDR2 YYNGEE come from the germline V gene. V was clipped by 0 bases and J by 3 bases, with 13 bases between them. The CDR3 loop spans 15 amino acids. The CDR3, as DNA: TGTGCCAGCAGCGTAGGGGTCGGTCAATTCTACGAGCAGTACTTC. Protein sequence: CASSVGVGQFYEQYF. The full variable domain, completed using reference TRBV9 and TRBJ2-7, is DSGVTQTPKHLITATGQRVTLRCSPRSGDLSVYWYQQSLDQGLQFLIQYYNGEERAKGNILERFSAQQFPDLHSELNLSSLELGDSALYFCASSVGVGQFYEQYFGPGTRLTVT.

In its sample, this clone was seen a few times. The chain carries TRBV7-2 and TRBJ1-6, with a possible D match to TRBD1 (5 bases). The CDR3 is 14 amino acids. Germline V gene data show CDR1 as SGHTA and CDR2 as FQGNSA. Trimming cost V 2 bases and J 7 bases, with 9 bases left between them. CDR3 in DNA: TGTGCCAGCAGCTTAAGGCGGGGGAATTCACCCCTCCACTTT. This encodes CASSLRRGNSPLHF.

The gene calls are TRBV7-2 and TRBJ2-5; a weak D match, TRBD2 (7 bases). The CDR3 has 14 residues. CDR1 is SGHTA and CDR2 is FQGNSA in the germline V gene. V shed 6 bases and J shed 4 bases, with 15 bases lying between them. The CDR3 reads CASSNSGGRETQYF. In DNA form, the CDR3 reads TGTGCCAGCAGTAACTCCGGGGGGCGAGAGACCCAGTACTTC.

The rearrangement links TRBV4-1 to TRBJ1-2; 11 positions agree with TRBD1. This CDR3 is built from 14 residues. Germline V gives CDR1 MGHRA, CDR2 YSYEKL. Germline trimming cut 2 bases from V and 6 bases from J; bases unmatched to any gene: 2. Here the CDR3 DNA reads TGCGCCAGCAGCCAACCGGGACAGGGGGATGGCTACACCTTC. This translates into CASSQPGQGDGYTF.